Reported below is one T cell receptor beta chain. The antigen remains unidentified. The entry originates in a study of cytomegalovirus exposure and HLA in healthy donors. Study results and limitations: The authors enumerated 150 to 200 TCR beta chains as linked to cytomegalovirus.

PCR involved 60 Vbeta and 13 Jbeta primers. Here immunoSEQ multiplex PCR was the method, and the copy in TCRdb shows in-frame clones only, minus some. The sample shows around 170,000 clones, about 72% of them seen only once. The clonotype comes from a girl aged 5 to 17 in good health and CMV-seronegative. Sequenced material: PBMCs.

As DNA, the CDR3 is TGTGCCTTAGAGAGTGTCTCTGGGGCCAACGTCCTGACTTTC. This sequence encodes CALESVSGANVLTF. The chain links TRBV30 to TRBJ2-6; no firm D call. V was shortened by 7 bases and J by 0 bases, with 10 bases between the two germline ends. Germline V gene data show CDR1 as GTSNPN and CDR2 as SVGIG (reference sequence). The CDR3 consists of 14 residues.